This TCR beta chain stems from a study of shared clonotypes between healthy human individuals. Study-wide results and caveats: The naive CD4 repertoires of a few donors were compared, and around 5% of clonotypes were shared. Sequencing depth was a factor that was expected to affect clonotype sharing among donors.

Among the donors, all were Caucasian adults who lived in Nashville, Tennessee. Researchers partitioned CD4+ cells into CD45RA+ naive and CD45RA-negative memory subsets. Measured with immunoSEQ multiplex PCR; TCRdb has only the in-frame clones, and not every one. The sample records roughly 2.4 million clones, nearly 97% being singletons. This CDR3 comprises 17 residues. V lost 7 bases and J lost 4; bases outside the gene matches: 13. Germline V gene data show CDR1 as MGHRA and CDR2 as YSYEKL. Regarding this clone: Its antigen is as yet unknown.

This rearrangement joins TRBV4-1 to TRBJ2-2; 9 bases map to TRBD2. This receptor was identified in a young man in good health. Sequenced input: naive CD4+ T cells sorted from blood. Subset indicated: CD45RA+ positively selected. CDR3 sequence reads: CASTPIGGGAGTGELFF. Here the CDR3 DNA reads TGCGCCAGCACACCGATTGGCGGGGGGGCGGGCACCGGGGAGCTGTTTTTT.